The 27 T cell receptor beta chains in this list originate from one sample, sequenced in a study of blood T cell repertoires in COVID-19. The method was immunoSEQ multiplex PCR; TCRdb's version includes in-frame clones alone and lacks a portion of them. The sample has 86,000 or so clones; around 92% are singletons. Sample: peripheral blood. The receptors derive from a woman between 50 and 59 years old in a cohort sampled during active COVID-19.

Remarks on this clone: Compared with germline, one end of the junction differs, possibly owing to a read error. The chain is built from TRBV6-5 and TRBJ2-7; 8 nucleotides line up with TRBD1. The CDR3 length is 12 residues. Germline CDR1 is MNHEY and CDR2 is SVGAGI. The CDR3 DNA reads as TGTGCCAGCAGCCCCGGGACAGGAAATAGGGAATTC. Translation gives CASSPGTGNREF.

This clone was recorded a few times. The rearrangement links TRBV7-3 to TRBJ2-5, with D maybe TRBD1 (5 bases). In germline, CDR1 is SGHTA, CDR2 FQGTGA. This CDR3 contains 15 residues. Trimming took 3 bases from V and 4 from J, leaving 15 bases between them. CDR3 sequence reads: CASSFVRGPRETQYF. The CDR3 coding sequence is TGTGCCAGCAGCTTTGTAAGGGGCCCGAGAGAGACCCAGTACTTC.

J is TRBJ2-7 and V is TRBV27; possibly TRBD1 for D (5 bases). This CDR3 region has 15 residues. Germline-derived CDR1 and CDR2 are MNHEY and SMNVEV (reference sequence). The ends were cut back, 2 bases at V and 0 bases at J, with 11 bases in the middle. The CDR3 here is CASSLSWQGSYEQYF. As DNA, the CDR3 is TGTGCCAGCAGTTTAAGTTGGCAGGGCTCCTACGAGCAGTACTTC.

The chain recombines TRBV5-5 with TRBJ1-2; 8 nucleotides line up with TRBD1. V dropped 4 bases and J dropped 4; count of bases not matched to a gene: 6. Germline assignment: CDR1 SGHKS and CDR2 YYEKEE (reference sequence). The CDR3 is made up of 14 amino acids. CDR3 region: CASSGRTGSYGYTF. CDR3 coding DNA: TGTGCCAGCAGCGGGAGGACAGGGAGCTATGGCTACACCTTC.

The chain links TRBV28 to TRBJ2-3, with D possibly being TRBD1 (5 bases). The CDR3 totals 13 residues. V was cut by 3 bases and J by 4 bases, with 8 bases left in between. Germline V gene lookup returns CDR1 MDHEN and CDR2 SYDVKM. DNA for the CDR3: TGTGCCAGCAGTTTGGGGCGCGCAGATACGCAGTATTTT. Translated, it gives CASSLGRADTQYF.

The chain is built from TRBV19 and TRBJ1-4; a weak D match, TRBD1 (6 bases). The CDR3 extends over 16 amino acids. The V and J ends lost 5 bases and 5 bases respectively, with 18 bases between them. In germline, CDR1 is LNHDA, CDR2 SQIVND (reference sequence). The CDR3 here is CASSLGRGQLNEKLFF. The CDR3 nucleotides read TGTGCCAGTAGTCTGGGCAGGGGCCAACTCAATGAAAAACTGTTTTTT.

The rearrangement uses TRBV24-1 and TRBJ2-1; the match to TRBD2 covers 15 bases. The CDR3 consists of 14 residues. V lost 3 bases and J lost 13; bases outside the gene matches: 3. CDR1 is KGHDR, CDR2 SFDVKD, per germline. Here the CDR3 reads CATSDGTSGGKQFF. DNA of the CDR3: TGTGCCACCAGTGATGGGACTAGCGGGGGGAAACAGTTCTTC.

The chain uses TRBV7-3 and TRBJ2-3, with D tentatively TRBD2 (6 bases). The germline V gene encodes CDR1 SGHTA and CDR2 FQGTGA. V gave up 3 bases and J gave up 4 bases, with 32 bases separating them. The CDR3 has 21 residues. Written as DNA, the CDR3 is TGTGCCAGCAGCTTGAGGGCCACCCAACTAGCACATGGGGTGGGCGCAGATACGCAGTATTTT. It codes for CASSLRATQLAHGVGADTQYF.

The chain carries TRBV9 and TRBJ2-7, with a weak D call TRBD2 (6 bases). Deletions cut 0 bases from V and 2 bases from J, with 12 bases between. Germline CDR1 SGDLS, CDR2 YYNGEE. This CDR3 is built from 15 residues. The CDR3 coding sequence is TGTGCCAGCAGCGTAGGGACCGGGAGCCCCTACGAGCAGTACTTC. The encoded protein is CASSVGTGSPYEQYF.

The V and J genes are TRBV7-8 and TRBJ1-2; 7 bases agree with TRBD1. Germline lookup yields CDR1 SGHVS and CDR2 FQNEAQ. Trimming removed 5 bases from V and 4 bases from J; junction bases left unmatched: 7. This CDR3 contains 14 residues. The CDR3 here is CASSLGQMGYGYTF. In DNA form, the CDR3 reads TGTGCCAGCAGCCTGGGACAGATGGGCTATGGCTACACCTTC.

This chain connects TRBV5-4 to TRBJ2-5, with D tentatively TRBD1 (6 bases). Trimming pared 2 bases from V and 3 bases from J, leaving 11 bases between. The CDR3 extends over 14 amino acids. Germline V gives CDR1 SGHNT, CDR2 YYREEE (reference sequence). The CDR3: CASSFTGQKETQYF. CDR3 nucleotides: TGTGCCAGCAGCTTTACAGGACAGAAAGAGACCCAGTACTTC.

J is TRBJ1-2 and V is TRBV18; tentative D call: TRBD1 (6 bases). The CDR3 extends over 14 amino acids. V was shortened by 4 bases and J by 0 bases, with 9 bases between the two germline ends. Germline V gene sequence: CDR1 KGHSH, CDR2 LQKENI. CDR3 sequence: CASSLDRPNYGYTF. DNA of the CDR3: TGTGCCAGCTCACTGGACAGACCTAACTATGGCTACACCTTC.

This clone was seen a single time. The J gene is TRBJ2-1, the V gene TRBV6-5, with D possibly TRBD2 on 5 matching bases. V shed 6 bases and J shed 7 bases, with 19 bases lying between them. This CDR3 is built from 15 residues. Per germline, CDR1 MNHEY and CDR2 SVGAGI. The CDR3 loop is CASRGPGISGNEQFF. The CDR3, as DNA: TGTGCCAGCAGGGGCCCGGGGATTTCGGGAAATGAGCAGTTCTTC.

The chain is built from TRBV18 and TRBJ1-1; TRBD1 might be the D (6 bases). Germline V gives CDR1 KGHSH, CDR2 LQKENI. CDR3 size: 13 residues. The V gene lost 5 bases and the J gene lost 5 bases, with 12 bases spanning the gap. CDR3 region: CASSTTQGTEAFF. The CDR3, as DNA: TGTGCCAGCTCAACCACGCAGGGGACTGAAGCTTTCTTT.

The rearrangement links TRBV15 to TRBJ2-7; TRBD2 matches 8 bases. Germline V CDR1 and CDR2: LNHNV, YYDKDF (reference sequence). V dropped 0 bases and J dropped 3; count of bases not matched to a gene: 10. This CDR3 has 17 amino acids. The CDR3 DNA sequence: TGTGCCACCAGCAGAGATGCGGCGGGAGGACTGAACTACGAGCAGTACTTC. Its protein is CATSRDAAGGLNYEQYF.

The V call is TRBV10-3, the J call TRBJ2-7; TRBD1 might be the D (6 bases). Germline V gives CDR1 ENHRY, CDR2 SYGVKD. V dropped 10 bases and J dropped 2 bases, with 15 bases sitting between them. This CDR3 spans 13 amino acids. The DNA of the CDR3 is TGTGCCACTTTTCAGGGGCTTGCCTACGAGCAGTACTTC. Amino acids: CATFQGLAYEQYF.

This clone was seen once. This sequence joins TRBV7-2 and TRBJ1-1; possibly TRBD1 for D (6 bases). V shed 3 bases and J shed 2 bases, with 10 bases lying between them. This CDR3 spans 14 amino acids. CDR1 is SGHTA, CDR2 FQGNSA, per germline. The CDR3 reads CASSFLQGNTEAFF. Here the CDR3 DNA reads TGTGCCAGCAGCTTCCTACAGGGCAACACTGAAGCTTTCTTT.

The rearrangement joins TRBV25-1 to TRBJ1-1; possibly TRBD1 for D (6 bases). Trimming took 0 bases from V and 3 from J, leaving 8 bases between them. Germline V lookup: CDR1 MGHDK, CDR2 SYGVNS. The CDR3 consists of 14 residues. CDR3 in amino acids: CASSEYSGDTEAFF. The CDR3 DNA reads TGTGCCAGCAGTGAATACTCAGGGGACACTGAAGCTTTCTTT.

CDR3 DNA: TGCGCCAGCAGCCAAGTCGACATCTCTGGAAACACCATATATTTT. Amino acids: CASSQVDISGNTIYF. The chain couples TRBV4-1 to TRBJ1-3; D unresolved. The CDR3 runs to 15 residues. Per germline, CDR1 MGHRA and CDR2 YSYEKL. Between the trimmed V and J ends, which lost 1 base and 0 bases, there was a span of 7 bases.

As for this clone: This CDR3 is also generated by other DNA sequences in the sample. The genes are TRBV30 and TRBJ2-3; tentatively, D is TRBD2 (6 bases). Germline V gives CDR1 GTSNPN, CDR2 SVGIG (reference sequence). Trimming pared 3 bases from V and 6 bases from J, leaving 19 bases between. The CDR3 is made up of 15 amino acids. CDR3 region: CAWREAGVKGDTQYF. CDR3 DNA: TGTGCCTGGAGGGAAGCGGGCGTAAAGGGTGATACGCAGTATTTT. The entire variable domain, with the rest obtained from reference TRBV30 and TRBJ2-3, is as follows: SQTIHQWPATLVQPVGSPLSLECTVEGTSNPNLYWYRQAAGRGLQLLFYSVGIGQISSEVPQNLSASRPQDRQFILSSKKLLLSDSGFYLCAWREAGVKGDTQYFGPGTRLTVL.

The V and J genes are TRBV5-4 and TRBJ2-7; 9 bases match TRBD1. Trimming took 4 bases from V and 3 from J; bases not matched to a gene: 8. The CDR3 runs 15 residues. Germline V lookup: CDR1 SGHNT, CDR2 YYREEE (reference sequence). CDR3 residues: CASSAGTGWGYEQYF. The CDR3 DNA reads TGTGCCAGCAGCGCGGGGACAGGGTGGGGCTACGAGCAGTACTTC.

The genes are TRBV12-5 and TRBJ1-2; 7 bases agree with TRBD1. V gave up 6 bases and J gave up 4 bases; unmatched junction bases: 14. CDR1 LGHNT and CDR2 FRNRAP come from the germline V gene. The CDR3 totals 16 residues. The DNA of the CDR3 is TGTGCTAGTGGACAAACCTCCCTCCGGGACAGCTATGGCTACACCTTC. It translates to CASGQTSLRDSYGYTF.

This sequence joins TRBV6-6 and TRBJ2-7; the D gene is possibly TRBD1 (5 bases). From germline, CDR1 is MNHNY and CDR2 SVGAGI (reference sequence). The V end lost 8 bases, the J end lost 7 bases, and 24 bases lay between the germline ends. CDR3 length: 15 residues. CDR3: CASGHTRQPRLEQYF. The CDR3 DNA is TGTGCCAGCGGCCACACCCGACAGCCACGTTTGGAGCAGTACTTC.

CDR3 region: CASSLEVLWPTYEQYF. The CDR3 nucleotides read TGCGCCAGCAGCTTGGAAGTTCTCTGGCCAACCTACGAGCAGTACTTC. The chain links TRBV5-1 to TRBJ2-7; D is unresolved. The CDR3 loop spans 16 amino acids. The germline CDR1 and CDR2 sequences are SGHRS and YFSETQ. Trimming removed 0 bases at V and 2 bases at J, with 15 bases between.

V and J are TRBV27 and TRBJ2-7; TRBD1 aligns across 8 bases. This CDR3 has 19 residues. Unmatched junction bases numbered 18, after V lost 5 bases and J lost 0 bases. From germline, CDR1 is MNHEY and CDR2 SMNVEV (reference sequence). The CDR3: CASSPTPRAGGGSSYEQYF. The CDR3, as DNA: TGTGCCAGCAGTCCTACCCCTAGGGCAGGGGGCGGAAGCTCCTACGAGCAGTACTTC.

This clone was seen only a few times. V gene TRBV4-1 combines with J gene TRBJ1-5; D is undetermined. The CDR3 is made up of 15 amino acids. The V end was cut by 4 bases, the J end by 7 bases, with 17 bases between. Germline V gene data show CDR1 as MGHRA and CDR2 as YSYEKL. DNA for the CDR3: TGCGCCAGCAGCCCCCGAGTCCGGGATGGACAGCCCCAGCATTTT. Encoded protein: CASSPRVRDGQPQHF.

The chain joins TRBV29-1 to TRBJ2-2; weak D call: TRBD2 (7 bases). Per the germline V gene, CDR1 is SQVTM and CDR2 is ANQGSEA. The germline V and J ends were trimmed by 3 bases and 3 bases, with 23 bases remaining between them. This CDR3 is 18 amino acids long. The CDR3, as DNA: TGCAGCGTTGAGCACCCCCCGTGGGGGGGCGAAGACACCGGGGAGCTGTTTTTT. Its protein is CSVEHPPWGGEDTGELFF.